One and the same sample provided the 18 T cell receptor beta chains below, sequenced in a study of cytomegalovirus exposure and HLA in healthy donors. Primers included in the PCR were 60 Vbeta and 13 Jbeta primers. Here immunoSEQ multiplex PCR was the method, and the copy in TCRdb shows in-frame clones only, minus some. Here the sample spans about 150,000 clones, approximately 80% being singletons. The sequencing sample was made of PBMCs. Receptors originate from a woman aged 40 to 50 in good health and CMV-seropositive.

The chain couples TRBV5-1 to TRBJ2-1; 10 bases agree with TRBD2. The germline V gene has CDR1 SGHRS and CDR2 YFSETQ. The CDR3 extends over 16 amino acids. Unmatched junction bases numbered 8, after V lost 4 bases and J lost 4 bases. The CDR3 loop reads CASSPTAGGPYNEQFF. CDR3 DNA: TGCGCCAGCAGCCCCACAGCGGGAGGGCCGTACAATGAGCAGTTCTTC.

V gene TRBV9 combines with J gene TRBJ2-7, with a possible D match to TRBD1 (6 bases). CDR1 SGDLS and CDR2 YYNGEE come from the germline V gene. The V gene lost 4 bases and the J gene lost 2 bases, with 16 bases spanning the gap. The CDR3 spans 15 residues. The CDR3 sequence: CASSRQESLPYEQYF. CDR3 in DNA: TGTGCCAGCAGCAGACAGGAGAGTCTCCCCTACGAGCAGTACTTC.

This clone showed up just a few times. This chain joins TRBV2 and TRBJ1-1, with 7 bases that match TRBD1. The germline gives CDR1 SNHLY, CDR2 FYNNEI. Germline trimming cut 7 bases from V and 7 bases from J; bases unmatched to any gene: 9. CDR3 length equals 13 residues. The CDR3 reads CASTGRGPREAFF. CDR3 coding DNA: TGTGCCAGCACCGGGAGGGGGCCGCGTGAAGCTTTCTTT.

The chain employs TRBV27 and TRBJ2-5, with D tentatively TRBD1 (6 bases). The CDR3 consists of 12 residues. V lost 5 bases, J lost 4 bases, and 8 bases lay in between. CDR1 and CDR2 (germline): MNHEY, SMNVEV (reference sequence). The CDR3 loop reads CASSTRGETQYF. Here the CDR3 DNA reads TGTGCCAGCAGTACCAGGGGAGAGACCCAGTACTTC.

V and J are TRBV27 and TRBJ1-1; D might be TRBD1 (5 bases). The V gene lost 3 bases and the J gene lost 2 bases, with 10 bases spanning the gap. CDR3 size: 14 residues. Germline CDR1 and CDR2: MNHEY and SMNVEV (reference sequence). The CDR3, as DNA: TGTGCCAGCAGTTTTTGGGGGGGAAACACTGAAGCTTTCTTT. It specifies CASSFWGGNTEAFF.

The J gene is TRBJ2-5, the V gene TRBV7-6, with D possibly being TRBD1 (6 bases). V lost 4 bases to trimming and J lost 7 bases, with 7 bases between them. The CDR3 totals 11 residues. Per the germline V gene, CDR1 is SGHVS and CDR2 is FNYEAQ. The DNA for the CDR3 is TGTGCCAGCAGCTCAGGGGCGACCCAGTACTTC. It is translated as CASSSGATQYF.

This clone occurred once. The chain joins TRBV5-1 to TRBJ2-7; 9 bases align to TRBD1. Trimming at V came to 4 bases and at J to 0 bases, leaving 5 bases not matched to a gene. This CDR3 spans 15 amino acids. Per the germline V gene, CDR1 is SGHRS and CDR2 is YFSETQ. DNA of the CDR3: TGCGCCAGCAGCCGCGACAGGGGGAGCTCCTACGAGCAGTACTTC. It encodes CASSRDRGSSYEQYF.

This clone was detected once. This chain links TRBV13 with TRBJ2-2; no clear D. From germline, CDR1 is PRHDT and CDR2 FYEKMQ (reference sequence). V was clipped by 4 bases and J by 0 bases, with 9 bases between them. The length of the CDR3 is 15 residues. The CDR3 nucleotides are TGTGCCAGCAGCTCACCACAGCCGAACACCGGGGAGCTGTTTTTT. Residues: CASSSPQPNTGELFF.

CDR3 DNA sequence: TGTGCCAGCACCAGTTCGGGAGTGGAGCAGTTCTTC. Translation gives CASTSSGVEQFF. J is TRBJ2-1 and V is TRBV28; possibly TRBD2 for D (6 bases). The CDR3 totals 12 residues. Germline V gives CDR1 MDHEN, CDR2 SYDVKM. V lost 7 bases and J 10 bases, leaving 14 bases between the germline ends.

The chain couples TRBV4-1 to TRBJ2-7; 9 bases map to TRBD2. Trimming removed 0 bases from V and 5 bases from J; junction bases left unmatched: 11. The CDR3 spans 17 residues. Germline-derived CDR1 and CDR2 are MGHRA and YSYEKL. CDR3 amino acids: CASSQDRGREGSDEQYF. The CDR3 DNA reads as TGCGCCAGCAGCCAAGATCGGGGGCGGGAGGGAAGTGACGAGCAGTACTTC.

The V call is TRBV5-3, the J call TRBJ2-5; TRBD1 aligns across 9 bases. TRBV5-3 counts as an open reading frame of uncertain function. V trimming: 3 bases; J trimming: 4 bases; junction bases outside the gene matches: 10. The length of the CDR3 is 16 residues. CDR3 sequence: CARSYTTGGMRETQYF. In DNA, the CDR3 is TGTGCCAGAAGCTATACGACAGGGGGAATGAGAGAGACCCAGTACTTC.

V is TRBV5-4 and J is TRBJ2-5, with 8 positions matching TRBD1. The germline V gene has CDR1 SGHNT and CDR2 YYREEE (reference sequence). J was trimmed by 3 bases and V by 4 bases; bases with no gene match: 2. The CDR3 spans 13 residues. The CDR3 protein is CASSADREETQYF. DNA of the CDR3: TGTGCCAGCAGCGCGGACAGGGAAGAGACCCAGTACTTC.

The chain joins TRBV12-5 to TRBJ2-3, with TRBD2 identical over 9 bases. The CDR3 totals 15 residues. CDR1 is LGHNT and CDR2 is FRNRAP in the germline V gene. J gave up 15 bases and V 6 bases, and 19 bases lay outside the gene matches. The CDR3 sequence is CASGIIVLAGYSLYF. CDR3 nucleotides: TGTGCTAGTGGCATCATCGTACTAGCGGGCTACTCGCTTTATTTT.

This clone was seen a few times. J is TRBJ2-7 and V is TRBV2; 8 nucleotides align to TRBD1. V was clipped by 7 bases and J by 5 bases; unmatched bases: 4. The CDR3 runs 12 residues. The germline V gene has CDR1 SNHLY and CDR2 FYNNEI. CDR3 residues: CASMQGANEQYF. CDR3 bases: TGTGCCAGCATGCAGGGGGCGAACGAGCAGTACTTC. Full variable domain (rest looked up from reference TRBV2 and TRBJ2-7): EPEVTQTPSHQVTQMGQEVILRCVPISNHLYFYWYRQILGQKVEFLVSFYNNEISEKSEIFDDQFSVERPDGSNFTLKIRSTKLEDSAMYFCASMQGANEQYFGPGTRLTVT.

V gene TRBV6-1 combines with J gene TRBJ1-2; no reliable D call. Germline V gene data show CDR1 as MNHNS and CDR2 as SASEGT. V was shortened by 2 bases and J by 6 bases, with 16 bases between the two germline ends. CDR3 length equals 15 residues. For the CDR3, the DNA is TGTGCCAGCAGTGAAAACTCACGTTTTGAGGATGGCTACACCTTC. Amino acids: CASSENSRFEDGYTF.

The genes are TRBV11-2 and TRBJ2-3, with 8 bases matching TRBD1. Losses at the gene ends were 2 bases for V and 7 bases for J; bases not matched to a gene: 11. The CDR3 has 16 residues. Germline-derived CDR1 and CDR2 are SGHAT and FQNNGV. CDR3 protein: CASSLPPGQGRNTQYF. The CDR3 DNA is TGTGCCAGCAGCTTACCCCCCGGACAGGGAAGGAATACGCAGTATTTT.

The V call is TRBV13, the J call TRBJ2-1; a possible D gene is TRBD1 (6 bases). The germline V gene has CDR1 PRHDT and CDR2 FYEKMQ (reference sequence). This CDR3 has 14 amino acids. V shed 6 bases and J shed 8 bases, with 17 bases lying between them. The CDR3 coding sequence is TGTGCCAGCAGGGGCAGGGGATTCCGCGATGAGCAGTTCTTC. Protein: CASRGRGFRDEQFF.

The gene calls are TRBV14 and TRBJ2-1, with D unclear. This CDR3 region has 15 residues. V shed 0 bases and J shed 0 bases, with 6 bases lying between them. CDR1 SGHDN and CDR2 FVKESK come from the germline V gene. This chain's CDR3 is CASSQEAFSYNEQFF. The CDR3 DNA follows: TGTGCCAGCAGCCAAGAAGCGTTCTCCTACAATGAGCAGTTCTTC.